Listed here are 10 T cell receptor beta chains from one sample, sequenced in a study of T cells after yellow fever vaccination. Via MiXCR, TCRdb re-called the 5' RACE reads, giving one row per CDR3 protein. Found here are approximately 300,000 distinct CDR3 sequences, 8% to 10% of them singletons; the top ten hold roughly 18%. Sequenced here: PBMCs, sampled on the day of the first yellow fever vaccination. These receptors originate from a man in his late teens or twenties who received the YFV17D yellow fever vaccine.

V is TRBV20-1 and J is TRBJ1-6; D not resolved. Germline V gene data show CDR1 as DFQATT and CDR2 as SNEGSKA (reference sequence). The CDR3 is made up of 17 amino acids. V was cut by 5 bases and J by 0 bases, with 17 bases left in between. CDR3: CSAPPPRSSSYNSPLHF. The CDR3 nucleotides read TGCAGTGCTCCCCCCCCCCGCTCCAGCTCCTATAATTCACCCCTCCACTTT.

This clonotype was seen only a few times. The genes are TRBV4-1 and TRBJ2-2; possibly TRBD1 or TRBD2 for D (5 bases each). Looked up from germline, CDR1 is MGHRA and CDR2 is YSYEKL. V was shortened by 1 base and J by 7 bases, with 16 bases between the two germline ends. The CDR3 has 16 amino acids. DNA for the CDR3: TGCGCCAGCAGCCAAGCCGGGACCCCCACGGGCGGGGAGCTGTTTTTT. Translating it yields CASSQAGTPTGGELFF.

The V gene is TRBV9, the J gene TRBJ2-5, with D unclear. V lost 3 bases and J 4 bases, leaving 10 bases between the germline ends. Germline values: CDR1 SGDLS, CDR2 YYNGEE. There are 13 residues in the CDR3. CDR3 bases: TGTGCCAGCAGCGGCCCGGGCGGAGAGACCCAGTACTTC. Encoded protein: CASSGPGGETQYF.

This clonotype turned up a few times. A junction end diverges from the germline sequence, so it may reflect a read error. The chain recombines TRBV9 with TRBJ1-2; TRBD1 is a possible D gene (6 bases). This CDR3 comprises 14 residues. Germline values: CDR1 SGDLS, CDR2 YYNGEE. The CDR3 spells CASSVQGKNYGYTF. CDR3 nucleotide sequence: TGCGCCAGCAGCGTACAGGGAAAGAACTATGGCTACACCTTC.

The V call is TRBV7-8, the J call TRBJ2-4; 10 nucleotides line up with TRBD2. The CDR3 sequence is 15 residues long. After removal of 5 bases from V and 8 bases from J, the junction contained 9 bases not matched to a gene. The germline V gene has CDR1 SGHVS and CDR2 FQNEAQ. Here the CDR3 DNA reads TGTGCCAGCAGCATTGGAGCGGGGGGGATAGACATTCAGTACTTC. Amino acids: CASSIGAGGIDIQYF.

This clonotype was recorded a few times. The V call is TRBV29-1, the J call TRBJ1-2; tentative D call: TRBD1 (5 bases). Per the germline V gene, CDR1 is SQVTM and CDR2 is ANQGSEA. Trimming pared 7 bases from V and 2 bases from J, leaving 8 bases between. This CDR3 spans 11 amino acids. The CDR3 DNA sequence: TGCAGCGCGGACATGAACTATGGCTACACCTTC. This encodes CSADMNYGYTF.

V usage is TRBV20-1 and J usage is TRBJ2-5; D remains unclear. The V end lost 4 bases, the J end lost 2 bases, and 14 bases lay between the germline ends. CDR3 size: 14 residues. CDR1 DFQATT and CDR2 SNEGSKA come from the germline V gene (reference sequence). The CDR3 is CSAIKQILQETQYF. The CDR3 DNA reads TGCAGTGCTATAAAACAGATACTTCAAGAGACCCAGTACTTC.

This clonotype was seen a few times. The V and J genes are TRBV4-3 and TRBJ2-6; D uncertain. Germline V lookup: CDR1 LGHNA, CDR2 YSLEER. V lost 0 bases and J lost 0, with 9 bases in between. The CDR3 runs to 17 residues. The CDR3 spells CASSQESARSGANVLTF. CDR3 sequence (DNA): TGCGCCAGCAGCCAAGAATCAGCCCGCTCTGGGGCCAACGTCCTGACTTTC.

Here the CDR3 DNA reads TGTGCCAGCAGCTACCCCCGGCGTGCTTCAACTAGCGGGAACTCAGATACGCAGTATTTT. Protein sequence: CASSYPRRASTSGNSDTQYF. The chain links TRBV7-8 to TRBJ2-3, with 10 nucleotides matching TRBD2. Germline CDR1 is SGHVS and CDR2 is FQNEAQ. With 4 bases clipped from V and 4 bases from J, the junction kept 20 bases outside the gene matches. There are 20 residues in the CDR3.

The rearrangement uses TRBV24-1 and TRBJ2-3; 8 bases map to TRBD2. The germline V gene encodes CDR1 KGHDR and CDR2 SFDVKD. The V gene end was trimmed by 2 bases and the J gene end by 2 bases; junction bases not matched to a gene: 2. The CDR3 is 15 residues long. The CDR3 sequence is CATSDSAGATDTQYF. The CDR3 DNA reads TGTGCCACCAGTGATTCAGCGGGGGCCACAGATACGCAGTATTTT.